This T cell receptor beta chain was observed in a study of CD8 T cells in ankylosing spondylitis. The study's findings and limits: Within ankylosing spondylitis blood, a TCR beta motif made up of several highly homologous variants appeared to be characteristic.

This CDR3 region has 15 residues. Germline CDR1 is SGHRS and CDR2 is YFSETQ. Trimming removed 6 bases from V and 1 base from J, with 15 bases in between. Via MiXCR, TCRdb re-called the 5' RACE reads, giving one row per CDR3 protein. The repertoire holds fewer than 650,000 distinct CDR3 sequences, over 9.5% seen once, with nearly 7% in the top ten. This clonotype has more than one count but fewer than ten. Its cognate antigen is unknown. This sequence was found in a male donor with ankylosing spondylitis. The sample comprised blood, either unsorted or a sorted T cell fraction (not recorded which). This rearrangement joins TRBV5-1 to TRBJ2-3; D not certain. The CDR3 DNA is TGCGCCAGCACGGCCAGGTCGGGCGGCACAGATACGCAGTATTTT. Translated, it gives CASTARSGGTDTQYF.